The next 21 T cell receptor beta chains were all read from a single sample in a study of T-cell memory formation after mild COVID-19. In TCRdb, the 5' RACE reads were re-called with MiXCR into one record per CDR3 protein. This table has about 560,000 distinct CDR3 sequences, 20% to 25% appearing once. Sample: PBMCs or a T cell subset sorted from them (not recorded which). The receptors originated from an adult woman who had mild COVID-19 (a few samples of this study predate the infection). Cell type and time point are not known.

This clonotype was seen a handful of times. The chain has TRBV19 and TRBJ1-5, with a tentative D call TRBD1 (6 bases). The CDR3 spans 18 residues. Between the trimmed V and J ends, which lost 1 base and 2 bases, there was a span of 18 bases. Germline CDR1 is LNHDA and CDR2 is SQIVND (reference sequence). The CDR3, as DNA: TGTGCCAGTAGTATAGGCAGGGGAGTCTTAGATGGCAATCAGCCCCAGCATTTT. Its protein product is CASSIGRGVLDGNQPQHF.

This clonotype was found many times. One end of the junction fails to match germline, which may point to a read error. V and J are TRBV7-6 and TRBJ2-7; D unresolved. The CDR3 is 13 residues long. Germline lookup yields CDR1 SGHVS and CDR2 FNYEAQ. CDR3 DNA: TGTGCCAGCAGTTTAGACACCCCCTACGAGCAGTACTTC. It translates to CASSLDTPYEQYF.

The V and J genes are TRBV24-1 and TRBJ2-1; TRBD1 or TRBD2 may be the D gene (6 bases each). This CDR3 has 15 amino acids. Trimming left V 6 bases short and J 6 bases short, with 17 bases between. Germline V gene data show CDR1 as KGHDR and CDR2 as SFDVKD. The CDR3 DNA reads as TGTGCCACCAGTCCCTGGGCGGAGGGGGGCAATGAGCAGTTCTTC. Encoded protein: CATSPWAEGGNEQFF.

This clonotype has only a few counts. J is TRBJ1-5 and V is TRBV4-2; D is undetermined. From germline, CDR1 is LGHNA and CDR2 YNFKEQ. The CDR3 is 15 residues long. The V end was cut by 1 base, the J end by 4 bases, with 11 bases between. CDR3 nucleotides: TGTGCCAGCAGCCAAGGCGGGAGAGGGAATCAGCCCCAGCATTTT. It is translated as CASSQGGRGNQPQHF.

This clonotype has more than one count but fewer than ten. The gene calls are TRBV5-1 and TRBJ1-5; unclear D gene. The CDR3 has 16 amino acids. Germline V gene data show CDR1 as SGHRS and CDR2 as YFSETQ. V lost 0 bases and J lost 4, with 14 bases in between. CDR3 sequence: CASSLGGGRRNQPQHF. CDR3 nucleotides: TGCGCCAGCAGCTTGGGGGGTGGACGGAGGAATCAGCCCCAGCATTTT.

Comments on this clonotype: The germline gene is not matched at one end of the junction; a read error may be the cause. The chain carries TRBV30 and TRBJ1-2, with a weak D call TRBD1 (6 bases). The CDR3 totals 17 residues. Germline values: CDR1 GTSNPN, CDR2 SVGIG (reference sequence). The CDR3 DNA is TGTGCGCTGGAGTCCGGCAGGGGCTCCGTAGCTAACTATGTCTACACCTTC. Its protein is CALESGRGSVANYVYTF.

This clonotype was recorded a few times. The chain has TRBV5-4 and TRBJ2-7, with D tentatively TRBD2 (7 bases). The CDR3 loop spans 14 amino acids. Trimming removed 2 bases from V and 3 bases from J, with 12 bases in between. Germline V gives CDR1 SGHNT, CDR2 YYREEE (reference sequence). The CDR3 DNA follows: TGTGCCAGCAGCTTTCGGGGGGCCGTCTACGAGCAGTACTTC. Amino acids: CASSFRGAVYEQYF.

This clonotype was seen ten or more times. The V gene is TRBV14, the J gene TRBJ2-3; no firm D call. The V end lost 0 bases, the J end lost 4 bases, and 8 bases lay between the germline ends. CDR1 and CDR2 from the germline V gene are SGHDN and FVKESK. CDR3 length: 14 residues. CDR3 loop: CASSQDRSADTQYF. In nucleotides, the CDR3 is TGTGCCAGCAGCCAAGATAGGAGCGCAGATACGCAGTATTTT.

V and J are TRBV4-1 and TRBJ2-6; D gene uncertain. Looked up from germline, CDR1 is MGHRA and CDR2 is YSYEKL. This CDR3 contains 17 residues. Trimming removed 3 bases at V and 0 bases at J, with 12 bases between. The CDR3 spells CASSQSETLSGANVLTF. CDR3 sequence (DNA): TGCGCCAGCAGCCAGTCAGAAACCCTCTCTGGGGCCAACGTCCTGACTTTC.

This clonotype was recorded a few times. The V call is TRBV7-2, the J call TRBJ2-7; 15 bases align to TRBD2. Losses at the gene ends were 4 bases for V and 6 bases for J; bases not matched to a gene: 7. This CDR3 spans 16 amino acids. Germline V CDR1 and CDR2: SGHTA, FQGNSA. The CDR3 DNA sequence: TGTGCCAGCAGCTCGGGACTAGCGGGAGGCTCGGGCGAGCAGTACTTC. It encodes CASSSGLAGGSGEQYF.

In nucleotides, the CDR3 is TGTGCCAGCAGTTACGGTACGAGCGGCCCCTACGAGCAGTACTTC. This codes for CASSYGTSGPYEQYF. V is TRBV6-5 and J is TRBJ2-7; weak D call: TRBD2 (5 bases). V dropped 2 bases and J dropped 2 bases, with 13 bases sitting between them. There are 15 residues in the CDR3. In germline, CDR1 is MNHEY, CDR2 SVGAGI.

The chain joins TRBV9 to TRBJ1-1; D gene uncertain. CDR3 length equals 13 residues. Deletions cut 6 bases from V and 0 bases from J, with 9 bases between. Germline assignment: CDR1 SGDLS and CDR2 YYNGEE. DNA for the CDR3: TGTGCCAGCAATGGAGGATTGAACACTGAAGCTTTCTTT. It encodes CASNGGLNTEAFF. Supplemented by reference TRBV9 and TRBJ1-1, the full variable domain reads DSGVTQTPKHLITATGQRVTLRCSPRSGDLSVYWYQQSLDQGLQFLIQYYNGEERAKGNILERFSAQQFPDLHSELNLSSLELGDSALYFCASNGGLNTEAFFGQGTRLTVV.

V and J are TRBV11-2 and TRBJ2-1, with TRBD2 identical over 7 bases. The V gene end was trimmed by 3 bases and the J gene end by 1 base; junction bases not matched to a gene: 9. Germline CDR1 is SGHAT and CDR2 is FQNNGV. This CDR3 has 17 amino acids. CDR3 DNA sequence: TGTGCCAGCAGCTTCGGGGGAGGGCCAATATCCTACAATGAGCAGTTCTTC. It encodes CASSFGGGPISYNEQFF.

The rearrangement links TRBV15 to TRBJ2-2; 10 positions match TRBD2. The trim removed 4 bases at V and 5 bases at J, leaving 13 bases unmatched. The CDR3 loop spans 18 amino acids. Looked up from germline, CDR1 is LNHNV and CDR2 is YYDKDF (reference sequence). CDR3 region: CATSNVMVAGGSTGELFF. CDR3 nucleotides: TGTGCCACCAGCAATGTGATGGTAGCGGGAGGAAGTACCGGGGAGCTGTTTTTT.

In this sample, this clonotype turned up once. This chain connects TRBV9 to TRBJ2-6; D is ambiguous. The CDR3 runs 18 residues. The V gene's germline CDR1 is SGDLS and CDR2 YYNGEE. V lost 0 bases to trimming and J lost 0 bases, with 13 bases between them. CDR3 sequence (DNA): TGTGCCAGCAGCGTAGGTGACACATTATTCTCTGGGGCCAACGTCCTGACTTTC. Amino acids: CASSVGDTLFSGANVLTF.

CDR3 sequence: CASSSTGGARRGYTF. The CDR3 DNA follows: TGTGCCAGCAGCTCGACGGGGGGCGCCCGGAGGGGCTACACCTTC. V and J are TRBV9 and TRBJ1-2, with D possibly matching TRBD1 (6 bases). The V and J ends lost 4 bases and 8 bases respectively, with 21 bases between them. The CDR3 covers 15 residues. Germline lookup yields CDR1 SGDLS and CDR2 YYNGEE.

CDR3 residues: CASRPTQGYGYTF. CDR3 bases: TGTGCCAGCAGGCCCACACAGGGTTATGGCTACACCTTC. The V and J genes are TRBV6-5 and TRBJ1-2, with a weak D call TRBD1 (6 bases). The germline V gene has CDR1 MNHEY and CDR2 SVGAGI. CDR3 length: 13 amino acids. V lost 6 bases and J lost 5, with 13 bases in between.

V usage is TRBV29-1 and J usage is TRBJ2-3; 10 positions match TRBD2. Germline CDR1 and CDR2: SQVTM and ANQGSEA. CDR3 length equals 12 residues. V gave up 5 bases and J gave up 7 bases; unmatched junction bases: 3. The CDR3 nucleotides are TGCAGCGTTCCACTAGCGGGATATACGCAGTATTTT. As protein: CSVPLAGYTQYF.

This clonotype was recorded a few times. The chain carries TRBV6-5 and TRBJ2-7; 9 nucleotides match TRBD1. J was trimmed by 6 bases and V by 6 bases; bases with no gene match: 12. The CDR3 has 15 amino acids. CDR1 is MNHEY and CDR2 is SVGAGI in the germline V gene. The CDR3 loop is CASSPRTGAQGEQYF. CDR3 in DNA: TGTGCCAGCAGCCCCCGGACAGGGGCCCAAGGCGAGCAGTACTTC.

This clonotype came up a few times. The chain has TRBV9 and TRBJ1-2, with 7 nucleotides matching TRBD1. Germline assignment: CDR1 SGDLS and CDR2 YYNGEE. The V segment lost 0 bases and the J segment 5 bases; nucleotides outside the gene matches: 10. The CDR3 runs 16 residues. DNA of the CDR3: TGTGCCAGCAGCGTAGATAGTCAGGGGGAATGGTATGGCTACACCTTC. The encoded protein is CASSVDSQGEWYGYTF. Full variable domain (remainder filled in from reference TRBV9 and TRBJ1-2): DSGVTQTPKHLITATGQRVTLRCSPRSGDLSVYWYQQSLDQGLQFLIQYYNGEERAKGNILERFSAQQFPDLHSELNLSSLELGDSALYFCASSVDSQGEWYGYTFGSGTRLTVV.

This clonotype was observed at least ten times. CDR3 residues: CASSVSRTSGANNEQFF. CDR3 nucleotide sequence: TGTGCCAGCAGTGTTTCCCGAACTAGCGGGGCTAACAATGAGCAGTTCTTC. The gene calls are TRBV25-1 and TRBJ2-1, with 10 bases identical to TRBD2. Losses at the gene ends were 4 bases for V and 5 bases for J; bases not matched to a gene: 11. The CDR3 sequence is 17 residues long. Germline loops: CDR1 MGHDK, CDR2 SYGVNS.